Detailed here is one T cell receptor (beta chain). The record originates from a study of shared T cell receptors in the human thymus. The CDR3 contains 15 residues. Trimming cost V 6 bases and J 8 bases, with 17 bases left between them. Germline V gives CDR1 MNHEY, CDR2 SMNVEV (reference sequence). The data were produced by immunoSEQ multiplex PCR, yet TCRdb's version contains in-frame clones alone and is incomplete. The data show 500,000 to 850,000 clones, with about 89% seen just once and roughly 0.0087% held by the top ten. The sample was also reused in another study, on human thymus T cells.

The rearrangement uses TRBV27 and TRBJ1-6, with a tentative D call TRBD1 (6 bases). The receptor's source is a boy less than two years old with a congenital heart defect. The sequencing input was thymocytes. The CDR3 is CASRSDRSGHSPLHF. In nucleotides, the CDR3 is TGTGCCAGCAGATCCGACAGGTCGGGTCATTCACCCCTCCACTTT.